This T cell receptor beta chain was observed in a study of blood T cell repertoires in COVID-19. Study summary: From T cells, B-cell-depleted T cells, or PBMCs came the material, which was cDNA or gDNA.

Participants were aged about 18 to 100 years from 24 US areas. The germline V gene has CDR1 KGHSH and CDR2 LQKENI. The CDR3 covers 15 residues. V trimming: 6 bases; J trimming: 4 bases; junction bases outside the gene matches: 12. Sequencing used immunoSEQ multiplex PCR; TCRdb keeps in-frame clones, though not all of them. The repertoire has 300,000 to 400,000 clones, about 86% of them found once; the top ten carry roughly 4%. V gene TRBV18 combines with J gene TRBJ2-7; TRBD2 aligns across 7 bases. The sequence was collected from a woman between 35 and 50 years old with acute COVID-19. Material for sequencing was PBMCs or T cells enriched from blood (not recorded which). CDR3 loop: CASSRDYQSGYEQYF. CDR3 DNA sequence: TGTGCCAGCTCGAGGGACTACCAATCTGGTTACGAGCAGTACTTC.